Listed here are 17 T cell receptor beta chains from one sample, sequenced in a study of blood T cell repertoires in COVID-19. Clones were sequenced by immunoSEQ multiplex PCR, and TCRdb holds only the in-frame ones, with some missing. The table shows approximately 500,000 clones, with 70% to 90% occurring only once. The sequencing input was peripheral blood. The receptors were sampled from a woman aged 45 to 65 with COVID-19, enrolled during active disease.

This clone was seen a handful of times. The J gene is TRBJ2-7, the V gene TRBV3-1 (or the pseudogene TRBV3-2), with TRBD1 as a possible D gene (6 bases). Deletions cut 7 bases from V and 3 bases from J, with 10 bases between. Germline CDR1 LGHDT, CDR2 YNNKEL (reference sequence). This CDR3 is built from 12 residues. CDR3 region: CASTGQNYEQYF. CDR3 coding DNA: TGTGCCAGCACTGGACAGAACTACGAGCAGTACTTC.

V and J are TRBV7-9 and TRBJ2-1, with D possibly TRBD2 on 6 matching bases. Germline V gene lookup returns CDR1 SEHNR and CDR2 FQNEAQ (reference sequence). The CDR3 is made up of 14 amino acids. V was pared by 5 bases and J by 8 bases, with 16 bases between. CDR3 DNA sequence: TGTGCCAGCAGCCCAGTCGGGCGGGGCGATGAGCAGTTCTTC. As protein: CASSPVGRGDEQFF.

The V and J genes are TRBV9 and TRBJ1-1; no clear D. The CDR3 is made up of 15 amino acids. Between the trimmed V and J ends, which lost 0 bases and 1 base, there was a span of 10 bases. Germline V gene lookup returns CDR1 SGDLS and CDR2 YYNGEE. The CDR3 nucleotides are TGTGCCAGCAGCGTAGTGGGAGGGCCGAACACTGAAGCTTTCTTT. It codes for CASSVVGGPNTEAFF. Using reference TRBV9 and TRBJ1-1 for the parts outside the CDR3, the full variable domain is DSGVTQTPKHLITATGQRVTLRCSPRSGDLSVYWYQQSLDQGLQFLIQYYNGEERAKGNILERFSAQQFPDLHSELNLSSLELGDSALYFCASSVVGGPNTEAFFGQGTRLTVV.

This rearrangement joins TRBV30 to TRBJ1-1; 7 bases map to TRBD1. Trimming took 4 bases from V and 4 from J; bases not matched to a gene: 9. Germline V CDR1 and CDR2: GTSNPN, SVGIG (reference sequence). The CDR3 consists of 14 residues. The DNA for the CDR3 is TGTGCCTGGAAACTCTCCAGGGGGTCCACTGAAGCTTTCTTT. This encodes CAWKLSRGSTEAFF.

The V call is TRBV4-1, the J call TRBJ1-2; D call uncertain. V lost 1 base and J lost 6, with 15 bases in between. The CDR3 contains 15 residues. Germline V lookup: CDR1 MGHRA, CDR2 YSYEKL. Here the CDR3 DNA reads TGCGCCAGCAGCCAAGGAGTGCAGGCCCTTAATGGCTACACCTTC. Residues: CASSQGVQALNGYTF.

The chain has TRBV6-5 and TRBJ1-2; D unclear. The CDR3 loop spans 14 amino acids. The V gene lost 7 bases and the J gene lost 8 bases, with 20 bases spanning the gap. Germline V CDR1 and CDR2: MNHEY, SVGAGI. This chain's CDR3 is CASTRDPGRRGYTF. The CDR3 bases are TGTGCCAGCACCCGAGATCCAGGTCGTAGAGGCTACACCTTC.

This clone was seen only once. This chain connects TRBV2 to TRBJ1-3, with D tentatively TRBD1 (5 bases). Germline-derived CDR1 and CDR2 are SNHLY and FYNNEI. The V end lost 7 bases, the J end lost 7 bases, and 14 bases lay between the germline ends. The CDR3 is 13 residues long. This CDR3 reads CASTGQDWNTIYF. CDR3 sequence (DNA): TGTGCCAGCACCGGACAAGACTGGAACACCATATATTTT.

The chain is built from TRBV5-6 and TRBJ2-7; D unresolved. The CDR3 runs to 14 residues. Germline CDR1 is SGHDT and CDR2 is YYEEEE. Trimming took off 2 bases at V and 2 bases at J, with 11 bases between the two ends. The CDR3 loop is CASSLPQVPYEQYF. Here the CDR3 DNA reads TGTGCCAGCAGCTTACCCCAGGTCCCCTACGAGCAGTACTTC. Using reference TRBV5-6 and TRBJ2-7 for the parts outside the CDR3, the full variable domain is DAGVTQSPTHLIKTRGQQVTLRCSPKSGHDTVSWYQQALGQGPQFIFQYYEEEERQRGNFPDRFSGHQFPNYSSELNVNALLLGDSALYLCASSLPQVPYEQYFGPGTRLTVT.

Notes on this clone: The sample has other DNA sequences that encode this CDR3 too. The chain combines TRBV9 with TRBJ1-6; 9 positions match TRBD1. Germline V gives CDR1 SGDLS, CDR2 YYNGEE. The CDR3 covers 15 residues. The junction had 4 bases not matched to a gene; V was cut back by 0 bases and J by 9 bases. The CDR3 nucleotides read TGTGCCAGCAGCGTAGGTACAGGGGGCAGTTCACCCCTCCACTTT. Encoded protein: CASSVGTGGSSPLHF.

This sequence joins TRBV6-5 and TRBJ2-3; D might be TRBD1 (5 bases). Germline V lookup: CDR1 MNHEY, CDR2 SVGAGI. Trimming removed 6 bases from V and 5 bases from J, with 12 bases in between. CDR3 length: 13 amino acids. DNA for the CDR3: TGTGCCAGCAGGACCACGACAGAAGATACGCAGTATTTT. This sequence encodes CASRTTTEDTQYF.

V gene TRBV28 combines with J gene TRBJ1-2; a weak D match, TRBD1 (5 bases). Trimming took 6 bases from V and 0 from J, leaving 17 bases between them. CDR1 MDHEN and CDR2 SYDVKM come from the germline V gene. This CDR3 has 16 residues. The DNA for the CDR3 is TGTGCCAGCAGCCCCCCTGGGGCGGGAGCTAACTATGGCTACACCTTC. Translating gives CASSPPGAGANYGYTF.

V and J are TRBV28 and TRBJ1-4; 11 bases align to TRBD1. After removal of 5 bases from V and 8 bases from J, the junction contained 13 bases not matched to a gene. Germline V gene lookup returns CDR1 MDHEN and CDR2 SYDVKM. CDR3 length: 17 residues. The CDR3 region is CASSLRTGGMTGEKLFF. DNA of the CDR3: TGTGCCAGCAGTCTACGGACAGGGGGCATGACAGGGGAAAAACTGTTTTTT.

This chain connects TRBV6-5 to TRBJ1-1; 7 nucleotides agree with TRBD1. Germline values: CDR1 MNHEY, CDR2 SVGAGI. V was pared by 10 bases and J by 0 bases, with 5 bases of the junction left unmatched. The CDR3 loop spans 13 amino acids. DNA of the CDR3: TGTGCCACCCTGGGACAGATGAACACTGAAGCTTTCTTT. The encoded protein is CATLGQMNTEAFF.

This rearrangement joins TRBV18 to TRBJ1-3; 9 bases are shared with TRBD1. Germline CDR1 is KGHSH and CDR2 is LQKENI. This CDR3 region has 18 residues. After removal of 0 bases from V and 0 bases from J, the junction contained 6 bases not matched to a gene. The CDR3 protein is CASSPPGQGPSSGNTIYF. The CDR3 nucleotides are TGTGCCAGCTCACCACCCGGACAGGGGCCTAGCTCTGGAAACACCATATATTTT.

V usage is TRBV30 and J usage is TRBJ2-7; D gene uncertain. The germline V gene has CDR1 GTSNPN and CDR2 SVGIG (reference sequence). The ends were cut back, 1 base at V and 7 bases at J, with 11 bases in the middle. The CDR3 totals 12 residues. Here the CDR3 reads CAWSEWAWEQYF. CDR3 in DNA: TGTGCCTGGAGTGAGTGGGCCTGGGAGCAGTACTTC.

This clone was counted a single time. The rearrangement uses TRBV7-9 and TRBJ1-2; 7 bases agree with TRBD1. Per the germline V gene, CDR1 is SEHNR and CDR2 is FQNEAQ (reference sequence). There are 16 residues in the CDR3. Trimming at V came to 5 bases and at J to 8 bases, leaving 17 bases not matched to a gene. CDR3 sequence reads: CASSRGTDPQEGGYTF. CDR3 in DNA: TGTGCCAGCAGCCGTGGGACAGACCCTCAGGAAGGAGGCTACACCTTC.

In regard to this clone: Other DNA sequences of this sample code for an identical CDR3. The J gene is TRBJ2-7, the V gene TRBV19; TRBD1 matches at 9 bases. The CDR3 extends over 14 amino acids. Trimming removed 3 bases from V and 1 base from J; junction bases left unmatched: 1. Germline loops: CDR1 LNHDA, CDR2 SQIVND (reference sequence). CDR3: CASSMGQGSYEQYF. The DNA for the CDR3 is TGTGCCAGTAGTATGGGACAGGGATCCTACGAGCAGTACTTC. Variable domain in full (rest from reference TRBV19 and TRBJ2-7): DGGITQSPKYLFRKEGQNVTLSCEQNLNHDAMYWYRQDPGQGLRLIYYSQIVNDFQKGDIAEGYSVSREKKESFPLTVTSAQKNPTAFYLCASSMGQGSYEQYFGPGTRLTVT.